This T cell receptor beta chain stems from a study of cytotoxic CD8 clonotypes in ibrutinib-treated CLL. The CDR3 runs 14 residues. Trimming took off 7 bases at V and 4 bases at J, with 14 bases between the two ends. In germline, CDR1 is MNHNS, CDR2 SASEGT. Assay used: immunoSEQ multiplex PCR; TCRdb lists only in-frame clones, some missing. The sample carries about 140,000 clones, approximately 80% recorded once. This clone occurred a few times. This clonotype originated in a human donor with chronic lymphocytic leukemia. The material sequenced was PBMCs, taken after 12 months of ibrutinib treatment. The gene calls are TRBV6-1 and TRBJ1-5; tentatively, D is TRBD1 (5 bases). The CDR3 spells CASTLAGGNQPQHF. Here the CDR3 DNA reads TGTGCCAGCACCCTCGCGGGGGGTAATCAGCCCCAGCATTTT.